This TCR beta chain was documented in a study of blood T cell repertoires in COVID-19. Study-level information: Researchers got acute and convalescent COVID-19 samples from the United States, Italy and Spain. Sample material is recorded as cDNA or gDNA derived from T cells, B-cell-depleted T cells, or PBMCs.

Authors' processing steps: Amplified reference gene primers provided the basis for estimating nucleated cell counts. Repertoires were generated with immunoSEQ multiplex PCR, while TCRdb's copy carries only in-frame clones and drops some. Clonal size and the V and J genes are those of that table, whereas D and trimming came from the DNA. This sample has 55,000 to 80,000 clones, with 75% to 90% found just once. The CDR3 covers 12 residues. Trimming pared 8 bases from V and 6 bases from J, leaving 11 bases between. From germline, CDR1 is MNHNY and CDR2 SVGAGI (reference sequence). This chain joins TRBV6-6 and TRBJ2-1; D gene ambiguous. The sequenced sample consisted of peripheral blood. The sequence was collected from a human donor in a cohort sampled during active COVID-19. The chain's CDR3 is CASQNSPNEQFF. DNA of the CDR3: TGTGCCAGCCAGAACAGTCCCAATGAGCAGTTCTTC.